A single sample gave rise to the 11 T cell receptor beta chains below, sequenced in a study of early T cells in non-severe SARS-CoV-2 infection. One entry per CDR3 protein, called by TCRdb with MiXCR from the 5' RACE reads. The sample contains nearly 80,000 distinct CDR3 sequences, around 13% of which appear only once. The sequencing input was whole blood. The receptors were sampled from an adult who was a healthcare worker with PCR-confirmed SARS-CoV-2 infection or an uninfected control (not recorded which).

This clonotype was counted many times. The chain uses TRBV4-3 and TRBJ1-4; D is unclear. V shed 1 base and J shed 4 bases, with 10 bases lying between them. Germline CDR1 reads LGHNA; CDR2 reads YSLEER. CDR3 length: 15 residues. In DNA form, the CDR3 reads TGCGCCAGCAGCCAAGCAGGAGCCAGTAATGAAAAACTGTTTTTT. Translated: CASSQAGASNEKLFF.

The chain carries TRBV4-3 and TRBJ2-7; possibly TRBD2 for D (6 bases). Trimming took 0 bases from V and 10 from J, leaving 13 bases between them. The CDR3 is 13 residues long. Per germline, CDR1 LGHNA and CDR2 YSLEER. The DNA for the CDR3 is TGCGCCAGCAGCCAAGAGTGGACGGGGGTACAGTACTTC. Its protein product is CASSQEWTGVQYF.

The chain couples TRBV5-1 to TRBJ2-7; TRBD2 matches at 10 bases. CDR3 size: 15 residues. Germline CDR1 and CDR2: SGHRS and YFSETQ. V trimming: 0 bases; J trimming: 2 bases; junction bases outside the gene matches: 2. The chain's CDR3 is CASSLAGTSAYEQYF. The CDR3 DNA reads TGCGCCAGCAGCTTGGCCGGGACTAGCGCCTACGAGCAGTACTTC.

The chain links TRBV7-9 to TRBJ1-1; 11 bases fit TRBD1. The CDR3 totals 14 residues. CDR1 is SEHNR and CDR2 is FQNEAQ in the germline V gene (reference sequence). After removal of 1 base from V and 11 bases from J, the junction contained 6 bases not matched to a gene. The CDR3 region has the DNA TGTGCCAGCAGCTTAGAATGGACAGGGGGCATTGCTTTCTTT. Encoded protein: CASSLEWTGGIAFF.

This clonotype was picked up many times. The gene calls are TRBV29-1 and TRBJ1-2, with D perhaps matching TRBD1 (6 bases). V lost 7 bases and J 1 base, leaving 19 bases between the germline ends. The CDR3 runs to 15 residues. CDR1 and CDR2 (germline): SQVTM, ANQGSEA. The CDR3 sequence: CSALVSDRNNYGYTF. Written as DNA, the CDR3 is TGCAGCGCCCTCGTATCAGACAGGAATAACTATGGCTACACCTTC.

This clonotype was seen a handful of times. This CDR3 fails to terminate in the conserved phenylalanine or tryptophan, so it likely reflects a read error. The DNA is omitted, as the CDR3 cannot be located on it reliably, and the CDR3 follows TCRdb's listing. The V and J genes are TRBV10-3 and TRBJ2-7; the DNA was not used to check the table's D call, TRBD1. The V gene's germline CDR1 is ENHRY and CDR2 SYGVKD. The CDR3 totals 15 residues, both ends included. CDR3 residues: CAISEKTGLYPEGYS.

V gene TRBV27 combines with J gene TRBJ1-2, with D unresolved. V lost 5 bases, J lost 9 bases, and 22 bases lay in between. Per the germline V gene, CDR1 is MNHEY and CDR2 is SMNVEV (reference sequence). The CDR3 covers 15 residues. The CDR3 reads CASSLHRDAPRSYTF. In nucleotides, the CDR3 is TGTGCCAGCAGTCTACATCGCGACGCTCCGAGAAGCTACACCTTC.

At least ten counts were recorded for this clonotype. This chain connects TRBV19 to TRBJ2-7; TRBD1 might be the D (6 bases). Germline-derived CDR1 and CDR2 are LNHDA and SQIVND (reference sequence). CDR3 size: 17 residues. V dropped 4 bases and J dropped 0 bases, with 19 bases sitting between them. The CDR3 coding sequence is TGTGCCAGTAGTAACCCCGGGTTCGGGACATACTCCTACGAGCAGTACTTC. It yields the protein CASSNPGFGTYSYEQYF.

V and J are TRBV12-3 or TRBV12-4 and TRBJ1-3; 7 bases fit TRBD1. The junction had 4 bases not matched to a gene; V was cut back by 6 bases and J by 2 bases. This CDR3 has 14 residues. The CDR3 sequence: CASSLQGAGNTIYF. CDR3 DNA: TGTGCCAGCAGCCTGCAGGGGGCTGGAAACACCATATATTTT.

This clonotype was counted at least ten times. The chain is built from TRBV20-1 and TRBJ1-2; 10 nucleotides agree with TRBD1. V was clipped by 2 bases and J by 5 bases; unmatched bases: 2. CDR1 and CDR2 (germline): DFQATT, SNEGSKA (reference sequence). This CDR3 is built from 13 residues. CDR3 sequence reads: CSARRDRGYGYTF. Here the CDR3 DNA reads TGCAGTGCTAGAAGGGACAGGGGATATGGCTACACCTTC.

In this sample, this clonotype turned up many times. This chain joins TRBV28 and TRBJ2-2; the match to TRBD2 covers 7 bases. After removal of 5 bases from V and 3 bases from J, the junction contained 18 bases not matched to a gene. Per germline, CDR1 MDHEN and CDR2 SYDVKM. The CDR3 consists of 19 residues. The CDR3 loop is CASSPERDSQILYTGELFF. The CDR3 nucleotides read TGTGCCAGCAGTCCAGAGCGGGACTCCCAAATACTCTACACCGGGGAGCTGTTTTTT.